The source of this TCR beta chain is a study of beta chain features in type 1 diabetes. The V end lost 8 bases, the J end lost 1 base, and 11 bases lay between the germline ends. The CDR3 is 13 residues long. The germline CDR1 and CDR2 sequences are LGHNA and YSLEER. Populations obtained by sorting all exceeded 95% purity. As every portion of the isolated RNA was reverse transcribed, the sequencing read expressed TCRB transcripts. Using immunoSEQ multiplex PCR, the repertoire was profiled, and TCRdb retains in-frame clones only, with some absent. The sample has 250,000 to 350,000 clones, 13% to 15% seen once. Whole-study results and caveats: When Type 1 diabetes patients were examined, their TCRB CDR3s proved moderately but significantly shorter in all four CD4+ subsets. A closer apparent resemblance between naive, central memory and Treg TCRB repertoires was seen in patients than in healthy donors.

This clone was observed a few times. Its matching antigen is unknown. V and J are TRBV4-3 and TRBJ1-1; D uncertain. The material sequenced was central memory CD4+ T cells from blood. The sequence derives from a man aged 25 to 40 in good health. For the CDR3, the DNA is TGCGCCAGCCAAGCAGGAGAGAACACTGAAGCTTTCTTT. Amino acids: CASQAGENTEAFF.